Relative to its sample, the clone carrying this T cell receptor (beta chain) is medium-sized (0.01 to 0.1%). Its antigen remains unknown. MiXCR, applied by TCRdb to the 5' RACE reads, yields one record per CDR3 protein. The table records about 5,600 distinct CDR3 sequences, 4.5% to 5.5% of them present only once. This specimen belongs to a study of spatial heterogeneity in lung cancer. On the study more broadly: Detection of beta-chain sequences consistently exceeded that of alpha-chain sequences. Study-wide results and limits: How many expanded intratumoral alpha and beta TCRs were present tracked the tumor mutation count, which was a count of nonsynonymous mutations.

Trimming pared 0 bases from V and 7 bases from J, leaving 4 bases between. Germline V gene data show CDR1 as SGDLS and CDR2 as YYNGEE. CDR3 length: 12 amino acids. Time point of the sample: sample taken at primary tumor resection. From tumor, nontumor lung or frozen PBMC, whole RNA was taken unsorted for sequencing. Sequenced here: lung tumor tissue, sampled at surgery. This receptor was taken from a male donor with early-stage non-small cell lung cancer. The rearrangement links TRBV9 to TRBJ2-2; D gene ambiguous. The CDR3: CASSVAGGELFF. As DNA, the CDR3 is TGTGCCAGCAGCGTAGCCGGCGGGGAGCTGTTTTTT.